This T cell receptor (beta chain) was sequenced during a study of shared clonotypes between healthy human individuals. The germline V and J ends were trimmed by 4 bases and 5 bases, with 12 bases remaining between them. This CDR3 spans 13 amino acids. Looked up from germline, CDR1 is MNHNY and CDR2 is SVGAGI (reference sequence). The assay was immunoSEQ multiplex PCR, and TCRdb's table has in-frame clones only and misses some. The sample holds over a million clones; nearly 99% are singletons and the top ten take roughly 0.42%. Sequencing was carried out using naive CD4+ T cells sorted from blood. The subset was: CD45RA+ positively selected. The V gene is TRBV6-6, the J gene TRBJ2-7; D unclear. The clonotype comes from a man aged 25 to 40 in good health. The CDR3 nucleotides read TGTGCCAGCAGTTCAGATTTGTACCACGAGCAGTACTTC. Amino acid sequence: CASSSDLYHEQYF.